Sequencing of this T cell receptor (beta chain) was carried out in a study of early T cells in non-severe SARS-CoV-2 infection. The CDR3 spans 16 residues. Germline lookup yields CDR1 MGHRA and CDR2 YSYEKL. V gave up 2 bases and J gave up 5 bases, with 18 bases separating them. TCRdb reprocessed the 5' RACE reads with MiXCR, giving one entry per CDR3 protein. This table holds about 50,000 distinct CDR3 sequences, 7.5% to 10% found once. The sequenced material came from whole blood. The chain has TRBV4-1 and TRBJ2-5, with D possibly being TRBD1 (5 bases). The receptor was isolated from an adult who was a healthcare worker with PCR-confirmed SARS-CoV-2 infection or an uninfected control (not recorded which). DNA of the CDR3: TGCGCCAGCAGCCAACAATCCTTTACAGGAGCGGAGACCCAGTACTTC. Amino acid sequence: CASSQQSFTGAETQYF.